These 2 T cell receptor beta chains were sequenced from one sample in a study of cytomegalovirus exposure and HLA in healthy donors (dated by TCRdb to about 2017). Library prep was done by the immunoSEQ multiplex PCR assay. The source is immuneACCESS, and TCRdb retained only in-frame sequences with V and J called. Part of the clones is not carried over; for the studies checked, unresolved V genes explain less than half of this, and the remainder is unexplained. Counted in this sample were about 130,000 clones; under 90% of them appeared once. The ten largest account for about 3.5% of the sample. The specimen was PBMCs. The receptors shown here come from a man aged 30 to 45 in good health and CMV-seronegative.

The J gene is TRBJ1-5, the V gene TRBV10-3, with TRBD1 matching over 10 bases. The CDR3 runs to 15 residues. Germline V gene lookup returns CDR1 ENHRY and CDR2 SYGVKD. V shed 2 bases, J shed 6 bases, and the junction held 4 bases outside the gene matches. CDR3 bases: TGTGCCATCAGTGAGCAGACAGGGGGCATTCAGCCCCAGCATTTT. This translates into CAISEQTGGIQPQHF.

As DNA, the CDR3 is TGTGCCAGCAGCTTAGCGGGGGGAGATACGCAGTATTTT. This encodes CASSLAGGDTQYF. V and J are TRBV7-2 and TRBJ2-3, with D perhaps matching TRBD2 (6 bases). Germline lookup yields CDR1 SGHTA and CDR2 FQGNSA. This CDR3 region has 13 residues. V shed 0 bases and J shed 5 bases, with 6 bases lying between them.